This T cell receptor (beta chain) was sequenced for a study of cytotoxic CD8 clonotypes in ibrutinib-treated CLL. Investigators sought sequencing depths of between 1 in 200,000 and 1 in 1 million T cells. TCRdb's table, derived via immunoSEQ multiplex PCR, lists solely in-frame clones and lacks some. The sample has about 270,000 clones; 70% to 80% are singletons. This clone was seen a few times. The germline CDR1 and CDR2 sequences are MGHRA and YSYEKL. Trimming shortened V by 3 bases and J by 0 bases, and 18 bases separated the two germline ends. This CDR3 is built from 18 residues. V and J are TRBV4-1 and TRBJ2-1; D is perhaps TRBD1 or TRBD2 (5 bases each). The receptor was isolated from a human donor with chronic lymphocytic leukemia. The sample here was PBMCs, taken at disease progression, from a patient treated with ibrutinib. CDR3 sequence: CASSQSVRGFSSYNEQFF. Written as DNA, the CDR3 is TGCGCCAGCAGCCAGTCCGTGAGGGGCTTCAGCTCCTACAATGAGCAGTTCTTC.